Listed below are T cell receptor beta chains from one sample, sequenced in a study of blood T cells in healthy people across ages. TCRdb analysed the 5' RACE reads with MiXCR anew, one entry per CDR3 protein. This table holds more than 1 million distinct CDR3 sequences, less than 50% found once. Source material: blood. The receptor set was obtained from a woman aged 55-75 years in good health. The CDR3 runs from the conserved cysteine through the conserved F or W. The D gene is left open where the match is weak. Part of the rows lack a size; the others show once, few, many or a class for expanded clones.

TRBV11-2	NA	TRBJ2-7	TRBD2	CASSFGLAGGGYEQYF	TGTGCCAGCAGCTTTGGACTAGCGGGAGGTGGGTACGAGCAGTACTTC
TRBV28	NA	TRBJ2-7	TRBD1	CASSSSGQRTYEQYF	TGTGCCAGCAGTTCGTCGGGACAGCGGACCTACGAGCAGTACTTC
TRBV12-3/TRBV12-4	NA	TRBJ2-1	TRBD2	CASSLTGLASSYEQFF	TGTGCCAGCAGTTTAACGGGACTAGCGAGCTCCTACGAGCAGTTCTTC
TRBV3-1	few	TRBJ2-7	NA	CASSQEVRGAEQYF	TGTGCCAGCAGCCAAGAGGTCCGGGGAGCCGAGCAGTACTTC
TRBV20-1	NA	TRBJ2-1	NA	CSAQKLSNEQFF	TGCAGTGCCCAGAAGCTATCCAATGAGCAGTTCTTC
TRBV10-1	NA	TRBJ2-5	TRBD2	CASSATSGVETQYF	TGCGCCAGCAGCGCCACTAGCGGGGTAGAGACCCAGTACTTC
TRBV6-1	NA	TRBJ1-1	NA	CASSEGAEYTEAFF	TGTGCCAGCAGTGAAGGGGCGGAATACACTGAAGCTTTCTTT
TRBV27	NA	TRBJ2-4	NA	CASSPIGNIQYF	TGTGCCAGCAGTCCAATAGGGAACATTCAGTACTTC
TRBV2	NA	TRBJ1-5	TRBD1	CASRRQGPQPQHF	TGTGCCAGCAGAAGACAGGGTCCTCAGCCCCAGCATTTT
TRBV5-1	many	TRBJ2-7	NA	CASSDGGQTYEQYF	TGCGCCAGCAGCGACGGAGGGCAAACCTACGAGCAGTACTTC
TRBV7-2	many	TRBJ2-4	NA	CASSLAPAKNIQYF	TGTGCCAGCAGCTTGGCCCCAGCCAAAAACATTCAGTACTTC
TRBV28	NA	TRBJ2-1	NA	CASRAQPPIQFF	TGTGCCAGCAGGGCTCAACCACCGATTCAGTTCTTC
TRBV18	few	TRBJ2-6	NA	CASSLTNRDPGANVLTF	TGTGCCAGCTCACTAACCAACAGGGACCCTGGGGCCAACGTCCTGACTTTC
TRBV29-1	NA	TRBJ1-4	TRBD1	CSVTGTGGEKLFF	TGCAGCGTCACCGGGACAGGGGGCGAAAAACTGTTTTTT
TRBV28	NA	TRBJ2-7	NA	CASSASQGGSYEQYF	TGTGCCAGCAGTGCCTCTCAGGGGGGCTCCTACGAGCAGTACTTC
TRBV29-1	few	TRBJ2-3	TRBD2	CSVLPGLAGDTQYF	TGCAGCGTCCTCCCGGGACTAGCAGGGGATACGCAGTATTTT
TRBV28	NA	TRBJ2-1	NA	CASSLIGPYNEQFF	TGTGCCAGCAGTTTAATTGGACCCTACAATGAGCAGTTCTTC
TRBV14	NA	TRBJ2-1	TRBD2	CASSRLAGGYEQFF	TGTGCCAGCAGCCGACTAGCGGGAGGCTATGAGCAGTTCTTC
TRBV12-3/TRBV12-4	few	TRBJ2-5	NA	CASSYAQGLGETQYF	TGTGCCAGCAGTTATGCCCAGGGATTAGGGGAGACCCAGTACTTC
TRBV5-1	many	TRBJ2-7	NA	CASSLAGLYEQYF	TGCGCCAGCAGCTTGGCAGGGCTCTACGAGCAGTACTTC
TRBV5-1	few	TRBJ2-7	TRBD2	CASSLFWGTSGSSYEQYF	TGCGCCAGCAGCTTGTTTTGGGGGACTAGCGGGAGCTCCTACGAGCAGTACTTC
TRBV4-2	NA	TRBJ2-1	TRBD2	CASSQEDGGRLAGYEQFF	TGTGCCAGCAGCCAAGAAGACGGCGGTCGACTAGCGGGATATGAGCAGTTCTTC
TRBV2	few	TRBJ2-7	TRBD2	CASRATSGGSSYEQYF	TGTGCCAGCAGGGCAACTAGCGGGGGCTCCTCCTACGAGCAGTACTTC
TRBV10-3	NA	TRBJ2-7	NA	CAIKEGYEQYF	TGTGCCATCAAAGAGGGTTACGAGCAGTACTTC
TRBV9	NA	TRBJ2-3	NA	CASSVGVEDTQYF	TGTGCCAGCAGCGTAGGAGTTGAAGATACGCAGTATTTT
TRBV9	NA	TRBJ2-1	TRBD2	CASSVGASGRPESEQFF	TGTGCCAGCAGCGTAGGGGCTAGCGGGAGGCCGGAAAGTGAGCAGTTCTTC
TRBV2	few	TRBJ2-3	TRBD2	CASSETSGVADTQYF	TGTGCCAGCAGTGAAACTAGCGGGGTGGCAGATACGCAGTATTTT
TRBV6-1	NA	TRBJ1-5	NA	CASRIEDSPNQPQHF	TGTGCCAGCAGGATAGAGGACAGTCCCAATCAGCCCCAGCATTTT
TRBV7-3	few	TRBJ2-3	NA	CASSRTGDTQYF	TGTGCCAGCAGCCGGACTGGCGATACGCAGTATTTT
TRBV20-1	NA	TRBJ2-7	TRBD2	CSARDHGRTSYEQYF	TGCAGTGCTAGAGACCACGGGAGGACCTCCTACGAGCAGTACTTC
TRBV5-1	few	TRBJ2-1	TRBD2	CASMSGRSPSSYNEQFF	TGCGCCAGCATGAGCGGGAGGTCTCCGAGCTCCTACAATGAGCAGTTCTTC
TRBV7-9	NA	TRBJ2-7	NA	CASSPSGLSYHEQYF	TGTGCCAGCAGCCCAAGCGGCCTCTCCTACCACGAGCAGTACTTC
TRBV12-3/TRBV12-4	NA	TRBJ2-7	TRBD1	CASSFWDRPYEQYF	TGTGCCAGCAGTTTCTGGGACAGACCTTACGAGCAGTACTTC
TRBV7-2	few	TRBJ1-5	NA	CASSLVDPNQPQHF	TGTGCCAGCAGCTTAGTCGACCCAAATCAGCCCCAGCATTTT
TRBV2	NA	TRBJ2-1	NA	CASSEALRIGDNEQFF	TGTGCCAGCAGTGAAGCGCTCCGTATAGGGGACAATGAGCAGTTCTTC
TRBV6-5	NA	TRBJ2-5	NA	CASSYSGGAWETQYF	TGTGCCAGCAGTTACTCTGGGGGCGCGTGGGAGACCCAGTACTTC
TRBV5-1	NA	TRBJ2-5	NA	CAGSSGTLQETQYF	TGCGCCGGCAGCAGCGGGACACTCCAAGAGACCCAGTACTTC
TRBV20-1	NA	TRBJ2-1	TRBD2	CNPGLAVPLVGNEQFF	TGCAACCCGGGACTAGCGGTCCCACTCGTAGGGAATGAGCAGTTCTTC
TRBV6-5	once	TRBJ2-7	NA	CASSYQSGGAHNEQYF	TGTGCCAGCAGTTACCAAAGCGGAGGGGCCCACAATGAGCAGTACTTC
TRBV6-6	NA	TRBJ2-7	NA	CASSYKEAEQYF	TGTGCCAGCAGTTACAAGGAAGCGGAGCAGTACTTC
TRBV11-2	NA	TRBJ2-3	NA	CASSALGGVDTQYF	TGTGCCAGCAGCGCACTAGGGGGGGTAGATACGCAGTATTTT
TRBV27	NA	TRBJ2-1	NA	CASSYLGNSYNEQFF	TGTGCCAGCAGTTATCTCGGCAATTCCTACAATGAGCAGTTCTTC
TRBV9	NA	TRBJ1-2	NA	CASSAVMTATYGYTF	TGTGCCAGCAGCGCCGTTATGACAGCAACCTATGGCTACACCTTC
TRBV27	few	TRBJ2-3	NA	CASSAGLPPNTQYF	TGTGCCAGCAGTGCGGGACTTCCCCCGAATACGCAGTATTTT
TRBV6-4	few	TRBJ1-2	NA	CACGSRNGYTF	TGTGCCTGCGGAAGTAGAAATGGCTACACCTTC
TRBV29-1	NA	TRBJ2-7	NA	CSALYRAYEQYF	TGCAGCGCCTTATATAGGGCCTACGAGCAGTACTTC
TRBV5-6	once	TRBJ2-1	TRBD2	CASSPRFQREFDEQFF	TGTGCCAGCAGCCCTAGGTTTCAGCGGGAGTTTGATGAGCAGTTCTTC
TRBV20-1	NA	TRBJ2-1	TRBD2	CSATSGRAVEQFF	TGCAGTGCCACTAGCGGGAGGGCCGTTGAGCAGTTCTTC
TRBV20-1	NA	TRBJ2-1	NA	CSALKGSSYNEQFF	TGCAGTGCTCTAAAAGGATCTTCCTACAATGAGCAGTTCTTC
TRBV11-2	NA	TRBJ2-1	TRBD2	CASSLTLAGGPSYNEQFF	TGTGCCAGCAGCTTAACACTAGCGGGAGGGCCCTCCTACAATGAGCAGTTCTTC
TRBV20-1	NA	TRBJ1-5	TRBD1	CSVVDREYNQPQHF	TGCAGTGTCGTTGACAGGGAATACAATCAGCCCCAGCATTTT
TRBV5-1	NA	TRBJ2-5	TRBD2	CASAKGLAKETQYF	TGCGCCAGCGCCAAGGGACTAGCGAAAGAGACCCAGTACTTC
TRBV12-3/TRBV12-4	NA	TRBJ2-2	NA	CACSLVGYGELFF	TGTGCCTGCAGTTTAGTGGGTTACGGGGAGCTGTTTTTT
TRBV7-9	few	TRBJ1-2	NA	CASSLGSGYNYGYTF	TGTGCCAGCAGCTTAGGGTCGGGTTATAACTATGGCTACACCTTC
TRBV27	NA	TRBJ2-3	NA	CASSLSPIPSTDTQYF	TGTGCCAGCAGTTTATCTCCCATTCCTAGCACAGATACGCAGTATTTT
TRBV27	NA	TRBJ1-4	TRBD1	CASSLSGTDLRDEKLFF	TGTGCCAGCAGTTTATCGGGGACAGACTTACGAGATGAAAAACTGTTTTTT
TRBV10-3	NA	TRBJ1-2	NA	CAISETSGRAYTF	TGTGCCATCAGTGAGACTAGCGGGAGAGCCTACACCTTC
TRBV20-1	few	TRBJ2-3	TRBD1	CSARTDRDTQYF	TGCAGTGCCCGTACGGACAGGGATACGCAGTATTTT
TRBV7-2	NA	TRBJ1-6	NA	CASSPAQPLHF	TGTGCCAGCAGCCCAGCACAACCCCTCCACTTT
TRBV28	NA	TRBJ1-1	NA	CASSAKAFRGTEAFF	TGTGCCAGCAGTGCCAAGGCGTTTCGAGGCACTGAAGCTTTCTTT